Described below is a single T cell receptor (beta chain) sequence and its context. In the original analysis: Scientists estimated how many nucleated cells there were by amplifying reference gene primers. The assay was immunoSEQ multiplex PCR, and TCRdb's table has in-frame clones only and misses some. The V and J calls and clone size come from that table; D and trimming were worked out from the DNA. The repertoire has 120,000 to 150,000 clones, about four fifths of them found once; the top ten carry less than 9%. This specimen comes from a study of blood T cell repertoires in COVID-19. Study information: COVID-19 samples collected from the United States, Italy and Spain covered acute and convalescent phases.

Germline V gene data show CDR1 as LNHDA and CDR2 as SQIVND (reference sequence). Trimming cost V 6 bases and J 0 bases; bases outside gene matches: 7. The CDR3 is made up of 16 amino acids. The chain combines TRBV19 with TRBJ1-3, with TRBD1 identical over 8 bases. This receptor was obtained from a man aged 25-45 years with COVID-19, enrolled during active disease. Sequencing was done on a sample of peripheral blood. DNA of the CDR3: TGTGCCAGTAGCAACCCGGGACAGGTCTCTGGAAACACCATATATTTT. This translates into CASSNPGQVSGNTIYF.